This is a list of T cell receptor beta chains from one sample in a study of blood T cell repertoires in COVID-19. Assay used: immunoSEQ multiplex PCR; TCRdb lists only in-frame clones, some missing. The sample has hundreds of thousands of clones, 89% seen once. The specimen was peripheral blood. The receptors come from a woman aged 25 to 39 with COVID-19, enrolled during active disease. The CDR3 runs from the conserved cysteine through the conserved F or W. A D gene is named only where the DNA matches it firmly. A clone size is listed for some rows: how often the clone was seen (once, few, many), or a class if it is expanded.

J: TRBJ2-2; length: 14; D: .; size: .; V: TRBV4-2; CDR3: CASSQAVHTGELFF; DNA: TGTGCCAGCAGCCAAGCGGTTCACACCGGGGAGCTGTTTTTT
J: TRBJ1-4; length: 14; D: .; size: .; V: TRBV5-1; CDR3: CASSLAQGGEKLFF; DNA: TGCGCCAGCAGCTTGGCCCAGGGCGGTGAAAAACTGTTTTTT
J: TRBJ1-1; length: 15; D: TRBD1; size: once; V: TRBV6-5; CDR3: CASSPSGGSRTEAFF; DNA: TGTGCCAGCAGTCCGTCAGGGGGTTCTAGGACTGAAGCTTTCTTT
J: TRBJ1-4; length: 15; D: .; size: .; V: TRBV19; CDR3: CASNGRGATNEKLFF; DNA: TGTGCCAGTAACGGTCGCGGGGCCACTAATGAAAAACTGTTTTTT
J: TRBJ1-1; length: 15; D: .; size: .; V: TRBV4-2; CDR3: CASSQGFKLNTEAFF; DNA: TGTGCCAGCAGCCAAGGTTTCAAATTGAACACTGAAGCTTTCTTT
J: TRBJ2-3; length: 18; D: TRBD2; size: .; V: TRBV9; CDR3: CASSVRGQRDSGADTQYF; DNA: TGTGCCAGCAGCGTCCGCGGTCAACGGGATAGCGGGGCAGATACGCAGTATTTT
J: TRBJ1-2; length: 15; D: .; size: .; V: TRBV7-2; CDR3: CASSLGGVANYGYTF; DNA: TGTGCCAGCAGCTTAGGGGGCGTAGCAAACTATGGCTACACCTTC
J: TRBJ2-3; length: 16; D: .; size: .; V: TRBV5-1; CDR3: CASSLVVGASTDTQYF; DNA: TGCGCCAGCAGCTTGGTTGTGGGGGCAAGCACAGATACGCAGTATTTT
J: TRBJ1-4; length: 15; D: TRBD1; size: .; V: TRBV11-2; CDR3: CASSLQGAFNEKLFF; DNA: TGTGCCAGCAGCCTCCAGGGGGCCTTTAATGAAAAACTGTTTTTT
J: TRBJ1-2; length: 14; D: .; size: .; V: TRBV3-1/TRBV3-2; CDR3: CASSQDQESYGYTF; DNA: TGTGCCAGCAGCCAAGATCAGGAAAGCTATGGCTACACCTTC
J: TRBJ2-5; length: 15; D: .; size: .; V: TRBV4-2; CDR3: CASSQVFDTGETQYF; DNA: TGTGCCAGCAGCCAAGTTTTTGACACGGGGGAGACCCAGTACTTC
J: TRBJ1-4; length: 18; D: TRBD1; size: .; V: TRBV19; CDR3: CASSPPGRPGGTNEKLFF; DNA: TGTGCCAGTAGTCCTCCCGGTCGACCAGGGGGCACTAATGAAAAACTGTTTTTT
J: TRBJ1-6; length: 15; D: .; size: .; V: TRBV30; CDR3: CAWSVAGTGDSPLHF; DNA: TGTGCCTGGAGTGTAGCTGGGACGGGGGATTCACCCCTCCACTTT
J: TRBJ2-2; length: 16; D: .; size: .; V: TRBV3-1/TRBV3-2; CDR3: CASSQVGTGRTGELFF; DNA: TGTGCCAGCAGCCAGGTGGGCACAGGTAGAACCGGGGAGCTGTTTTTT
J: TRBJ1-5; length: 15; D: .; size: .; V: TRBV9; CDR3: CASSPSGGPDQPQHF; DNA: TGTGCCAGCAGTCCCTCGGGGGGGCCGGACCAGCCCCAGCATTTT
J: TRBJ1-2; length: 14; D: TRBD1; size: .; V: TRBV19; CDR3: CASRQQGIFYGYTF; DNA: TGTGCCAGTAGACAACAGGGGATCTTTTATGGCTACACCTTC
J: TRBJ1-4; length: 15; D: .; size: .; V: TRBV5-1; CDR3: CASSASTGVVEKLFF; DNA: TGCGCCAGCAGCGCCTCAACAGGCGTCGTGGAAAAACTGTTTTTT
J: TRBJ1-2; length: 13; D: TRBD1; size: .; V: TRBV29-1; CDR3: CSALTGTGAGYTF; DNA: TGCAGCGCACTAACCGGGACAGGGGCTGGCTACACCTTC
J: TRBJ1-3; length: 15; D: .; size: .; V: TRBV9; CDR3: CASSAQVSSGNTIYF; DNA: TGTGCCAGCAGCGCACAGGTATCCTCTGGAAACACCATATATTTT
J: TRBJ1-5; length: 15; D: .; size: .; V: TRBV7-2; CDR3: CASSLGGIGNQPQHF; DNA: TGTGCCAGCAGCTTGGGGGGGATAGGCAATCAGCCCCAGCATTTT
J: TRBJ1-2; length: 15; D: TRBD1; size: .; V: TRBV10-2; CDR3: CASSAGGAIFYGYTF; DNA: TGCGCCAGCAGCGCAGGGGGCGCGATTTTTTATGGCTACACCTTC
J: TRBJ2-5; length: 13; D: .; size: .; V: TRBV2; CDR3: CASSGQGRETQYF; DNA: TGTGCCAGCAGTGGTCAGGGAAGAGAGACCCAGTACTTC
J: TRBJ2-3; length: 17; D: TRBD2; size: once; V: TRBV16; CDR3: CASSQSVVAGVTDTQYF; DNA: TGTGCCAGCAGCCAATCGGTAGTAGCGGGGGTCACAGATACGCAGTATTTT
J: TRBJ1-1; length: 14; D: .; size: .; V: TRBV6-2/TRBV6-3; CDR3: CASSLLRVSTEAFF; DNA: TGTGCCAGCAGCCTCTTGAGGGTTAGCACTGAAGCTTTCTTT
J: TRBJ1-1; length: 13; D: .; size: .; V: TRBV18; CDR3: CASSPVRDTEAFF; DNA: TGTGCCAGCTCACCTGTCCGGGACACTGAAGCTTTCTTT
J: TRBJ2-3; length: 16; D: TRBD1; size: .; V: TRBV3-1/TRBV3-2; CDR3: CASSQDLGQGPDTQYF; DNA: TGTGCCAGCAGCCAAGACCTGGGACAGGGACCAGATACGCAGTATTTT
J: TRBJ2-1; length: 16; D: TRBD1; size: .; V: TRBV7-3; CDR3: CASSLGGQFTYNEQFF; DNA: TGTGCCAGCAGCTTAGGGGGACAGTTTACTTACAATGAGCAGTTCTTC
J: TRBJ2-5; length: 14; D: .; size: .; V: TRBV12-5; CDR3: CASGRSGGVETQYF; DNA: TGTGCTAGTGGCCGTAGCGGCGGAGTGGAGACCCAGTACTTC
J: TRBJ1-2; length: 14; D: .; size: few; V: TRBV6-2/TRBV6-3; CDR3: CASSHPGLNYGYTF; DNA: TGTGCCAGCAGCCATCCGGGACTCAACTATGGCTACACCTTC
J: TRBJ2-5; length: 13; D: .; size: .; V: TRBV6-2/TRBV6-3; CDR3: CASSQGLQETQYF; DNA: TGTGCCAGCAGTCAGGGCCTCCAAGAGACCCAGTACTTC
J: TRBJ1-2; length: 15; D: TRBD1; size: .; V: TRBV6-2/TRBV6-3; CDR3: CASSRPGQGYNGYTF; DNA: TGTGCCAGCAGCCGACCGGGACAGGGATACAATGGCTACACCTTC
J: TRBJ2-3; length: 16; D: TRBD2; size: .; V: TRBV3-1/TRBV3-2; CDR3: CASSGERGGLPDTQYF; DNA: TGTGCCAGCAGCGGGGAGCGGGGGGGCTTGCCAGATACGCAGTATTTT
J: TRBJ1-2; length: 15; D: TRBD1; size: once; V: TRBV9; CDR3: CASSVVGTGGGGYTF; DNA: TGTGCCAGCAGCGTAGTAGGGACAGGCGGAGGGGGCTACACCTTC
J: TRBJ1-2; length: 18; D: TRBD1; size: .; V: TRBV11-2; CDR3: CASSRRRDRDLANYGYTF; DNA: TGTGCCAGCAGTCGACGCCGGGACAGGGATTTAGCTAACTATGGCTACACCTTC
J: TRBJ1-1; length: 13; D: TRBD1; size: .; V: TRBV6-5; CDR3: CAGRTGVNTEAFF; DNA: TGTGCCGGTCGAACAGGGGTGAACACTGAAGCTTTCTTT
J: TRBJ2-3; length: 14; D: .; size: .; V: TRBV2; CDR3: CASSRQARTDTQYF; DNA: TGTGCCAGCAGCAGACAGGCGAGGACAGATACGCAGTATTTT
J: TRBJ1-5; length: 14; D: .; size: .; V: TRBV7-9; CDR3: CASSLGQGQEPQHF; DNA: TGTGCCAGCAGCTTGGGGCAGGGGCAGGAGCCCCAGCATTTT
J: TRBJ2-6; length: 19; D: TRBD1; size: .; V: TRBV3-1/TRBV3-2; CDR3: CASSHYARTGYAGANVLTF; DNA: TGTGCCAGCAGCCATTACGCCAGGACAGGGTACGCTGGGGCCAACGTCCTGACTTTC
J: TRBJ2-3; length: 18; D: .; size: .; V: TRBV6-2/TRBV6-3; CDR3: CASSYSPTRGRSTDTQYF; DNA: TGTGCCAGCAGTTACTCTCCCACCCGGGGTCGGAGCACAGATACGCAGTATTTT
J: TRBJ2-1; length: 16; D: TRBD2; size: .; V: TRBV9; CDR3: CASSVAQRGGQGEQFF; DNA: TGTGCCAGCAGCGTAGCCCAGCGGGGGGGACAAGGTGAGCAGTTCTTC
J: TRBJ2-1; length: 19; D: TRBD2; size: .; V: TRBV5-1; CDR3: CASSLYGSRGVRVRNEQFF; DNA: TGCGCCAGCAGCTTGTACGGTAGCCGGGGGGTTCGTGTTAGGAATGAGCAGTTCTTC
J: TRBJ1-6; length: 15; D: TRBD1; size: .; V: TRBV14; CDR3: CASSQKGQNNSPLHF; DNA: TGTGCCAGCAGCCAGAAGGGACAGAATAATTCACCCCTCCACTTT
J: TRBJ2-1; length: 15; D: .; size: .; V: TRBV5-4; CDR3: CASSWKSGLRDEQFF; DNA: TGTGCCAGCAGCTGGAAATCAGGACTCCGGGATGAGCAGTTCTTC
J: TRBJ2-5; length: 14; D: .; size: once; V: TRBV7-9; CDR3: CASSQDTFQETQYF; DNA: TGTGCCAGCAGCCAGGACACCTTCCAAGAGACCCAGTACTTC
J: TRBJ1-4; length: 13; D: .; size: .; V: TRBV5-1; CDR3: CASSLGGREKLFF; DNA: TGCGCCAGCAGCTTAGGCGGGAGGGAAAAACTGTTTTTT
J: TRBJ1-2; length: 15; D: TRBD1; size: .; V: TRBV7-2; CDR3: CASSVPTGGGRGYTF; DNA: TGTGCCAGCAGCGTACCGACAGGGGGCGGACGTGGCTACACCTTC
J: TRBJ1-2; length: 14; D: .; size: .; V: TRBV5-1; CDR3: CASSWMGPSYGYTF; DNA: TGCGCCAGCAGCTGGATGGGGCCGTCCTATGGCTACACCTTC
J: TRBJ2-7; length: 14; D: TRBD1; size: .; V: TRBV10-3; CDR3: CAISEGQGSYEQYF; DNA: TGTGCCATCAGTGAGGGACAGGGGTCCTACGAGCAGTACTTC
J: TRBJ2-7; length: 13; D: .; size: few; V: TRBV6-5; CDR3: CASCFVGGREQYF; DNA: TGTGCCAGCTGTTTCGTCGGAGGGAGGGAGCAGTACTTC
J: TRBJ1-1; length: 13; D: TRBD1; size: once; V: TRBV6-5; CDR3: CASGQGMNTEAFF; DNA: TGTGCCAGCGGACAGGGGATGAACACTGAAGCTTTCTTT
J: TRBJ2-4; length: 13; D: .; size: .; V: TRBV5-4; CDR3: CASSQDTQNIQYF; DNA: TGTGCCAGCAGCCAGGACACCCAAAACATTCAGTACTTC
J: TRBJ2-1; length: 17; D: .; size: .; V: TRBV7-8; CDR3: CASSLGGGRDFWDEQFF; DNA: TGTGCCAGCAGCTTAGGGGGGGGCAGAGATTTTTGGGATGAGCAGTTCTTC
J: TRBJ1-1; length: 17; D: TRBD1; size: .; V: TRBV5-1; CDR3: CASSSQGAGRKNTEAFF; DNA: TGCGCCAGCAGCTCCCAGGGGGCAGGGAGGAAGAACACTGAAGCTTTCTTT
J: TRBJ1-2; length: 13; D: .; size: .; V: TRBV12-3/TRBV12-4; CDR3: CASSLIARDGYTF; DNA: TGTGCCAGCAGTTTAATTGCCAGGGATGGCTACACCTTC
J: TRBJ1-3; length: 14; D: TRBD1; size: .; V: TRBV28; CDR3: CASRTGGGGNTIYF; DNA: TGTGCCAGCAGGACAGGGGGAGGTGGAAACACCATATATTTT
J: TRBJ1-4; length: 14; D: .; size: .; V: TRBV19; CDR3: CASHPTDRNEKLFF; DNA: TGTGCCAGTCACCCGACAGACCGTAATGAAAAACTGTTTTTT
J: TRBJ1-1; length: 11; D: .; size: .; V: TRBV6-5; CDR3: CASRHKSEAFF; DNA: TGTGCCAGCAGACACAAATCTGAAGCTTTCTTT